This T cell receptor (beta chain) was sequenced in a study of T cell responses to AZD1222 COVID-19 vaccine. Across the study: Analysis merged second doses at about 4 or about 12 weeks.

Trimming pared 0 bases from V and 4 bases from J, leaving 12 bases between. Germline CDR1 and CDR2: LGHDT and YNNKEL (reference sequence). The CDR3 runs 15 residues. TCRdb's copy holds only in-frame clones and misses some; the assay was immunoSEQ multiplex PCR. The sample records tens of thousands of clones, about 87% being singletons. Worth noting for this clone: As yet, its antigen is unknown.

Study-level results: After the peak T cell response, and only then, were repertoires sampled. Spike-specific TCR breadth rose after two AZD1222 doses, and depth rose as well. The number of AZD1222 recipients seropositive at baseline was only five or six.

The sample was peripheral blood, taken on day 0 of AZD1222 vaccination. The receptor was isolated from an adult in good health. The rearrangement joins TRBV3-1 (or the pseudogene TRBV3-2) to TRBJ1-1; D remains ambiguous. The CDR3 DNA reads as TGTGCCAGCAGCCAAGATTGGGTAAAGGGCACTGAAGCTTTCTTT. Encoded protein: CASSQDWVKGTEAFF.